Detailed here is one T cell receptor (beta chain). The antigen remains undetermined. This record comes from a study of OX40 agonist ivuxolimab in advanced cancers. For the study at large: It was ivuxolimab, an agonistic anti-OX40 (CD134) antibody, that patients were treated with.

The method was immunoSEQ multiplex PCR; TCRdb's version includes in-frame clones alone and lacks a portion of them. Here the sample spans approximately 45,000 clones, around 85% being singletons. Between the trimmed V and J ends, which lost 7 bases and 7 bases, there was a span of 20 bases. The germline V gene encodes CDR1 MNHEY and CDR2 SMNVEV (reference sequence). This CDR3 spans 15 amino acids. Study-level results: The authors did not determine the antigen specificity of the expanded peripheral T cells.

The TCR comes from an adult with an advanced solid tumor such as melanoma, head and neck, liver or kidney cancer. The input for sequencing was CD4+ or CD8+ T cells sorted from blood, taken in a trial of the OX40 agonist ivuxolimab. V and J are TRBV27 and TRBJ2-1, with D possibly being TRBD2 (6 bases). For the CDR3, the DNA is TGTGCCAGCAAAGACGGGGCGGGGTCTTCGAATGAGCAGTTCTTC. Encoded protein: CASKDGAGSSNEQFF.